The 27 T cell receptor beta chains listed next were all sequenced from one sample in a study of spatial heterogeneity in lung cancer. Study-level findings and limits: Counts of expanded intratumoral alpha and beta TCRs tracked tumor mutation counts.

The time point here: sample taken at primary tumor resection. TCRdb analysed the 5' RACE reads with MiXCR anew, one entry per CDR3 protein. Seen here are approximately 3,100 distinct CDR3 sequences, 5.9% observed once, and the top ten hold 15%. No cognate antigen is known for these TCRs. The material sequenced was lung tumor tissue, taken at surgery. The receptors were gathered from a male donor with early-stage non-small cell lung cancer.

By share, this clonotype counts as medium-sized. The genes are TRBV3-1 and TRBJ2-1, with unresolved D. V was cut by 4 bases and J by 10 bases, with 14 bases left in between. Germline V gene data show CDR1 as LGHDT and CDR2 as YNNKEL (reference sequence). The CDR3 spans 13 residues. CDR3 DNA sequence: TGTGCCAGCAGCCCTGGCACTCCGAGGGAGCAGTTCTTC. Protein sequence: CASSPGTPREQFF.

This chain joins TRBV10-3 and TRBJ1-2; tentatively, D is TRBD1 (6 bases). Trimming removed 4 bases at V and 8 bases at J, with 14 bases between. The CDR3 covers 13 residues. Germline V gene lookup returns CDR1 ENHRY and CDR2 SYGVKD. The CDR3 reads CAISVPGARGYTF. CDR3 DNA sequence: TGTGCCATCAGTGTGCCAGGGGCAAGAGGCTACACCTTC.

By proportion, this clonotype is medium-sized (0.01 to 0.1%). The gene calls are TRBV6-5 and TRBJ2-5; 10 nucleotides agree with TRBD1. The CDR3 covers 15 residues. With 4 bases clipped from V and 5 bases from J, the junction kept 7 bases outside the gene matches. Germline V lookup: CDR1 MNHEY, CDR2 SVGAGI. CDR3 DNA: TGTGCCAGCAGTTTCCAGACAGGGGGCGGGGAGACCCAGTACTTC. Translation gives CASSFQTGGGETQYF.

This clonotype was recorded many times. J is TRBJ2-6 and V is TRBV20-1; D remains ambiguous. Germline-derived CDR1 and CDR2 are DFQATT and SNEGSKA (reference sequence). Trimming pared 6 bases from V and 1 base from J, leaving 10 bases between. There are 14 residues in the CDR3. The CDR3 sequence: CSALLSSGANVLTF. CDR3 in DNA: TGCAGTGCCCTCCTGTCGTCTGGGGCCAACGTCCTGACTTTC.

This clonotype is medium-sized within its sample. The rearrangement links TRBV6-1 to TRBJ2-1, with unresolved D. The CDR3 spans 12 residues. The V end was cut by 1 base, the J end by 7 bases, with 5 bases between. The germline gives CDR1 MNHNS, CDR2 SASEGT. The CDR3 here is CASSEGVNEQFF. CDR3 sequence (DNA): TGTGCCAGCAGTGAAGGAGTAAATGAGCAGTTCTTC.

In its sample, this clonotype was seen many times. This chain joins TRBV28 and TRBJ2-3, with 8 nucleotides matching TRBD2. Germline V gene data show CDR1 as MDHEN and CDR2 as SYDVKM. Trimming cost V 6 bases and J 2 bases; bases outside gene matches: 10. This CDR3 is 16 amino acids long. In DNA form, the CDR3 reads TGTGCCAGCAGCCCTTACGGGACTAGGTCCACAGATACGCAGTATTTT. This translates into CASSPYGTRSTDTQYF.

By share, this clonotype ranks as medium-sized (0.01 to 0.1%). The chain has TRBV7-2 and TRBJ2-3; no firm D call. Germline CDR1 and CDR2: SGHTA and FQGNSA. The CDR3 totals 14 residues. The ends were cut back, 3 bases at V and 5 bases at J, with 12 bases in the middle. CDR3 sequence (DNA): TGTGCCAGCAGCTTTGGGCAGGTTGGAGATACGCAGTATTTT. The encoded protein is CASSFGQVGDTQYF.

By sample share, this clonotype is medium-sized. The chain employs TRBV5-1 and TRBJ2-5; 11 nucleotides match TRBD1. The germline V gene has CDR1 SGHRS and CDR2 YFSETQ. This CDR3 has 14 amino acids. V was pared by 4 bases and J by 4 bases, with 3 bases of the junction left unmatched. Here the CDR3 DNA reads TGCGCCAGCAGCCGGACAGGGGGCAGAGAGACCCAGTACTTC. This sequence encodes CASSRTGGRETQYF.

In its sample, this clonotype ranks as medium-sized (0.01 to 0.1%). V and J are TRBV11-1 and TRBJ2-6; D is uncertain. The CDR3 contains 17 residues. The germline V gene encodes CDR1 SGHAT and CDR2 FQDESV (reference sequence). The V end lost 2 bases, the J end lost 1 base, and 12 bases lay between the germline ends. The CDR3 nucleotides are TGTGCCAGCAGCTTAATTTCCTCGGTTTCTGGGGCCAACGTCCTGACTTTC. The encoded protein is CASSLISSVSGANVLTF.

This clonotype is labeled medium-sized. The rearrangement joins TRBV4-1 to TRBJ1-4; D is ambiguous. The V end lost 1 base, the J end lost 5 bases, and 11 bases lay between the germline ends. Germline V gene lookup returns CDR1 MGHRA and CDR2 YSYEKL. The CDR3 totals 15 residues. The CDR3: CASSQGSTGNEKLFF. The DNA of the CDR3 is TGCGCCAGCAGCCAAGGGTCTACGGGAAATGAAAAACTGTTTTTT.

The chain employs TRBV9 and TRBJ2-3; no definite D call. The germline V gene encodes CDR1 SGDLS and CDR2 YYNGEE. The CDR3 is 14 residues long. V was trimmed by 3 bases and J by 4 bases, leaving 12 bases between them. The CDR3 sequence: CASSAGPAPDTQYF. In DNA form, the CDR3 reads TGTGCCAGCAGCGCTGGACCGGCCCCAGATACGCAGTATTTT.

This chain joins TRBV6-2 or TRBV6-3 and TRBJ2-2, with D perhaps being TRBD1 or TRBD2 (6 bases each). The length of the CDR3 is 16 residues. Trimming removed 0 bases from V and 6 bases from J, with 14 bases in between. Germline V gene sequence: CDR1 MNHEY, CDR2 SVGEGT. The CDR3 spells CASSYSTGRSPGELFF. The CDR3 DNA follows: TGTGCCAGCAGTTACTCTACAGGGAGGTCCCCCGGGGAGCTGTTTTTT.

This clonotype was seen only a few times. The V and J genes are TRBV19 and TRBJ2-2; the D is unclear. Trimming removed 4 bases at V and 6 bases at J, with 15 bases between. This CDR3 comprises 15 residues. In germline, CDR1 is LNHDA, CDR2 SQIVND (reference sequence). DNA for the CDR3: TGTGCCAGTAGTACCCCCCGAGGTGCGGCCGGGGAGCTGTTTTTT. The encoded protein is CASSTPRGAAGELFF.

This clonotype is medium-sized. The chain links TRBV5-1 to TRBJ1-5; TRBD1 agrees at 8 bases. Germline values: CDR1 SGHRS, CDR2 YFSETQ. The length of the CDR3 is 13 residues. With V trimmed by 3 bases and J by 5 bases, 1 base remained unmatched. The CDR3 reads CASSSQGDQPQHF. The CDR3 nucleotides read TGCGCCAGCAGCTCACAGGGGGATCAGCCCCAGCATTTT.

By share, this clonotype ranks as medium-sized. This chain uses TRBV5-1 with TRBJ2-7; TRBD1 matches at 7 bases. CDR3 length: 14 amino acids. With V trimmed by 2 bases and J by 6 bases, 8 bases remained unmatched. CDR1 SGHRS and CDR2 YFSETQ come from the germline V gene. The CDR3 DNA follows: TGCGCCAGCAGCTTTACAGGGGAGAGGGCCGAGCAGTACTTC. Encoded protein: CASSFTGERAEQYF.

In its sample, this clonotype ranks as medium-sized. The chain uses TRBV29-1 and TRBJ2-2; no clear D. V was trimmed by 6 bases and J by 0 bases, leaving 8 bases between them. The length of the CDR3 is 13 residues. The germline gives CDR1 SQVTM, CDR2 ANQGSEA. This CDR3 reads CSVNSPNTGELFF. The CDR3 DNA follows: TGCAGCGTAAATTCACCGAACACCGGGGAGCTGTTTTTT.

This clonotype was detected ten times or more. The V gene is TRBV19, the J gene TRBJ1-2; 7 bases line up with TRBD1. The J segment lost 5 bases and the V segment lost 5 bases, leaving 11 bases of the junction unmatched. The CDR3 consists of 15 residues. Per the germline V gene, CDR1 is LNHDA and CDR2 is SQIVND (reference sequence). In nucleotides, the CDR3 is TGTGCCAGTAGTCCCCAAGGGGGCCGGGATTATGGCTACACCTTC. This encodes CASSPQGGRDYGYTF.

Judged by abundance, this clonotype is medium-sized. The chain combines TRBV24-1 with TRBJ2-7; tentatively, D is TRBD1 (5 bases). Looked up from germline, CDR1 is KGHDR and CDR2 is SFDVKD. V was pared by 4 bases and J by 3 bases, with 15 bases between. This CDR3 is 15 amino acids long. The CDR3 DNA is TGTGCCACCAGTGACCACTCTGGACAAGTCTACGAGCAGTACTTC. It translates to CATSDHSGQVYEQYF.

Sample share makes this clonotype medium-sized. V is TRBV29-1 and J is TRBJ2-3; 12 bases are a match to TRBD2. Germline CDR1 reads SQVTM; CDR2 reads ANQGSEA. This CDR3 comprises 15 residues. The J segment lost 0 bases and the V segment lost 6 bases, leaving 4 bases of the junction unmatched. The CDR3 coding sequence is TGCAGCGTGCCAGGACTAGCGGGGAGCACAGATACGCAGTATTTT. Its protein is CSVPGLAGSTDTQYF.

This clonotype is classed as large. J is TRBJ1-2 and V is TRBV24-1; D remains unclear. Germline CDR1 KGHDR, CDR2 SFDVKD. There are 15 residues in the CDR3. The germline V and J ends were trimmed by 3 bases and 0 bases, with 10 bases remaining between them. The CDR3 region has the DNA TGTGCCACCAGTGATGCAGGAAAAGCTAACTATGGCTACACCTTC. Its translation: CATSDAGKANYGYTF.

This clonotype was seen only a few times. V usage is TRBV5-1 and J usage is TRBJ2-7; unclear D gene. V shed 0 bases and J shed 0 bases, with 10 bases lying between them. CDR3 length: 15 amino acids. Germline assignment: CDR1 SGHRS and CDR2 YFSETQ. CDR3 loop: CASSLAADGSYEQYF. The CDR3 bases are TGCGCCAGCAGCTTGGCCGCGGACGGCTCCTACGAGCAGTACTTC. Filled out from reference TRBV5-1 and TRBJ2-7, the complete variable domain reads KAGVTQTPRYLIKTRGQQVTLSCSPISGHRSVSWYQQTPGQGLQFLFEYFSETQRNKGNFPGRFSGRQFSNSRSEMNVSTLELGDSALYLCASSLAADGSYEQYFGPGTRLTVT.

A note on this clonotype: Being one base from a much bigger clone, this may be a read error. The rearrangement links TRBV7-6 to TRBJ2-2; 9 bases match TRBD1. In germline, CDR1 is SGHVS, CDR2 FNYEAQ. The CDR3 is 15 residues long. Here the CDR3 reads CASSLGTGATGELIF. In DNA, the CDR3 is TGTGCCAGCAGCTTAGGGACAGGGGCCACCGGGGAGCTGATTTTT.

In its sample, this clonotype is medium-sized. The genes are TRBV7-8 and TRBJ2-5; 9 positions agree with TRBD1. CDR3 size: 12 residues. The J segment lost 14 bases and the V segment lost 5 bases, leaving 9 bases of the junction unmatched. From germline, CDR1 is SGHVS and CDR2 FQNEAQ. This chain's CDR3 is CASSLLPGQGYF. The CDR3 DNA is TGTGCCAGCAGCCTACTACCGGGACAGGGTTACTTC.

At least ten counts were recorded for this clonotype. The V and J genes are TRBV7-2 and TRBJ1-1; unclear D gene. Germline values: CDR1 SGHTA, CDR2 FQGNSA. V dropped 2 bases and J dropped 3 bases, with 7 bases sitting between them. The CDR3 is 13 amino acids. In nucleotides, the CDR3 is TGTGCCAGCAGCTTACGACGGGACACTGAAGCTTTCTTT. Translating gives CASSLRRDTEAFF.

In its sample, this clonotype was seen once. It may be a read error: a sequence one base away is much more abundant. The J gene is TRBJ2-3, the V gene TRBV6-2 or TRBV6-3; D call uncertain. Germline CDR1 is MNHEY and CDR2 is SVGEGT. The CDR3 length is 13 residues. V gave up 4 bases and J gave up 1 base, with 6 bases separating them. The chain's CDR3 is CASSCWGTDTQYF. For the CDR3, the DNA is TGTGCCAGCAGTTGTTGGGGCACAGATACGCAGTATTTT.

In its sample, this clonotype ranks as medium-sized. J is TRBJ2-3 and V is TRBV24-1; D remains ambiguous. Germline CDR1 and CDR2: KGHDR and SFDVKD. The CDR3 extends over 15 amino acids. The V end was cut by 0 bases, the J end by 3 bases, with 9 bases between. The CDR3 coding sequence is TGTGCCACCAGTGATTTGCGAGACGCAACAGATACGCAGTATTTT. Translated: CATSDLRDATDTQYF.

This clonotype appeared many times. The chain combines TRBV4-1 with TRBJ1-4; tentatively, D is TRBD1 (5 bases). The germline V and J ends were trimmed by 0 bases and 11 bases, with 7 bases remaining between them. This CDR3 region has 12 residues. Germline loops: CDR1 MGHRA, CDR2 YSYEKL. As DNA, the CDR3 is TGCGCCAGCAGCCAAGATAGACAGAAACTGTTTTTT. It translates to CASSQDRQKLFF.